The rows below give T cell receptor beta chains drawn from one sample of a study of cytomegalovirus exposure and HLA in healthy donors. Profiling relied on immunoSEQ multiplex PCR, and the TCRdb table lists in-frame clones only, not all of them. The repertoire has about 140,000 clones, 82% of them found once; the top ten carry approximately 3.2%. Specimen: PBMCs. Every receptor here comes from a young man in good health and CMV-seropositive. Both conserved end residues are part of each CDR3. D genes are given only for firm matches. Size values are once, few and many counts, or a class for expanded clones, and some rows have none.

>17|.|.|TRBV21-1|TRBJ2-7
CASSNRRGLRWAYEQYF
>15|TRBD1|.|TRBV6-5|TRBJ2-5
CASSPPGQTSGEQYF
>14|TRBD2|.|TRBV28|TRBJ2-2
CASGGGAGTGELFF
>14|TRBD1|.|TRBV28|TRBJ1-2
CASRRDRGSYGYTF
>13|.|.|TRBV2|TRBJ2-1
CASMGDSYNEQFF
>14|TRBD1|.|TRBV10-3|TRBJ2-5
CAIRGTGEGETQYF
>15|.|.|TRBV6-1|TRBJ2-7
CASRSRTVLTYEQYF
>17|.|.|TRBV5-1|TRBJ1-5
CASSFTPIDSSNQPQHF
>14|.|.|TRBV6-6|TRBJ2-7
CASSRGQLRWEQYF
>19|TRBD2|.|TRBV27|TRBJ2-1
CASSSLAGGNYGVGDEQFF
>17|TRBD1|.|TRBV27|TRBJ2-1
CASSLILGGTGHNEQFF
>15|TRBD1|.|TRBV6-5|TRBJ2-3
CASTRTGGRTDTQYF
>14|.|.|TRBV9|TRBJ2-7
CASSVGDNSYEQYF
>17|TRBD1|.|TRBV5-5|TRBJ2-6
CASYRDRELRGANVLTF
>16|TRBD1|.|TRBV28|TRBJ2-5
CASSLRDRGTQETQYF
>16|TRBD1|.|TRBV19|TRBJ2-1
CASSEPGGRIYNEQFF
>15|.|.|TRBV10-3|.
CAISRDSTATYEQYF
>17|TRBD1|.|TRBV5-8|TRBJ1-1
CASSFTGGYWVDTEAFF
>15|.|.|TRBV18|TRBJ2-7
CASSPVQGQSYEQYF
>16|TRBD2|.|TRBV5-1|TRBJ2-7
CASSLDPLGGFGEQYF
>13|.|.|TRBV10-3|TRBJ1-1
CAISPTGNTEAFF
>14|TRBD1|.|TRBV11-2|TRBJ2-5
CASTNRGRQETQYF
>15|TRBD1|.|TRBV9|TRBJ2-7
CASSVGRDSAYEQYF
>15|.|.|TRBV10-1|TRBJ1-1
CASSESTLGGREAFF
>15|.|few|TRBV11-2|TRBJ2-1
CASSANRSSYNEQFF
>17|TRBD1|.|TRBV4-1|TRBJ1-1
CASSQGEGQGLDTEAFF
>16|TRBD1|.|TRBV7-9|TRBJ2-1
CASSYTGTGVFNEQFF